Below, one TCR beta chain is given with its context. Antigen: not known. Only in-frame clones appear in the TCRdb table, and some are missing; sequencing was by immunoSEQ multiplex PCR. The sample includes 71,000 or so clones, roughly 94% of them seen just once. The data belong to a study of cytomegalovirus exposure and HLA in healthy donors. Whole-study findings and limits: In vitro confirmation showed three CMV-associated chains to be CMV antigen specific.

V lost 6 bases and J lost 7, with 7 bases in between. The CDR3 extends over 11 amino acids. The sequenced sample consisted of PBMCs. This receptor was obtained from a man aged 18 to 30 in good health and CMV-seropositive. The chain has TRBV23-1 and TRBJ1-5; D gene ambiguous. TRBV23-1 is labeled an ORF, and its function is uncertain. The CDR3 sequence is CASRRSQPQHF. CDR3 bases: TGCGCCAGCAGGCGAAGCCAGCCCCAGCATTTT.